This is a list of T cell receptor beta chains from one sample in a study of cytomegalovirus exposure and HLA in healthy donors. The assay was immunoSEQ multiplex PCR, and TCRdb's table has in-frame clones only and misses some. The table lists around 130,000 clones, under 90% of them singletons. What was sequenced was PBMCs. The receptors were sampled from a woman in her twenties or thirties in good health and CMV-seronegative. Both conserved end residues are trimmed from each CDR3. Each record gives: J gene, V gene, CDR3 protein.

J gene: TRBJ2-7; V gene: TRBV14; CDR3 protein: ASSQQINRGEQY
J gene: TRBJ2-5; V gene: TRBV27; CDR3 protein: ASSPTSGGGETQY
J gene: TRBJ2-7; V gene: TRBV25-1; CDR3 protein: ASSDPAGGPEQY
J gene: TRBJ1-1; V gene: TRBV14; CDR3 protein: ASSLRDRPGGEAF
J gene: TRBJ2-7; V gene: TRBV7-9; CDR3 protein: ASSLGTNSYEQY
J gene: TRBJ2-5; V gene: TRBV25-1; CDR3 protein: ASSEPRTGAETQY
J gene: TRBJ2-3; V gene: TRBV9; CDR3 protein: ASSPRLRNTQY
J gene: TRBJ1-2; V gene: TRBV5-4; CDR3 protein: ASSVTGWYGYT
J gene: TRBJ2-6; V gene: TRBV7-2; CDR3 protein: ASSSSGGSGANVLT
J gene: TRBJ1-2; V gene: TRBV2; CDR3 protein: ASSEIWRSNYGYT
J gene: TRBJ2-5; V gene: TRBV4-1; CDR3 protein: ASSQDGGGGTGAQETQY
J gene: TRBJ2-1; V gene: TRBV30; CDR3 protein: AWSAYRGRNSNEQF
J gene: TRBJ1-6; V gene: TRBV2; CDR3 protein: ASKRDVDNSPLH